Presented here are 8 T cell receptor beta chains from one specimen sequenced in a study of T cells after posttransplantation cyclophosphamide. Assay used: immunoSEQ multiplex PCR; TCRdb lists only in-frame clones, some missing. The table has roughly 30,000 clones, around nine tenths seen once; the top ten hold about 15%. The sequenced material came from PBMCs. The source is a woman in her thirties or forties with a blood cancer, CMV-positive, and with a related stem cell donor.

This clone was seen just once. The chain combines TRBV27 with TRBJ2-3; 8 positions agree with TRBD2. V dropped 6 bases and J dropped 3; count of bases not matched to a gene: 2. The CDR3 runs to 13 residues. CDR1 is MNHEY and CDR2 is SMNVEV in the germline V gene (reference sequence). The CDR3 coding sequence is TGTGCCAGCAGCCCGGGGGGGACAGATACGCAGTATTTT. It codes for CASSPGGTDTQYF.

This chain's CDR3 is CASSYQGGQPQHF. The CDR3 DNA sequence: TGTGCCAGCAGTTACCAGGGGGGCCAGCCCCAGCATTTT. The rearrangement uses TRBV6-5 and TRBJ1-5, with 7 bases fitting TRBD1. Looked up from germline, CDR1 is MNHEY and CDR2 is SVGAGI. Trimming cost V 2 bases and J 7 bases; bases outside gene matches: 2. This CDR3 has 13 residues.

CDR3 bases: TGTGCCAGCAGCTTATTGTCTAGCGGGGGGAAAGGTGAGCAGTTCTTC. This gives the protein CASSLLSSGGKGEQFF. The chain employs TRBV7-8 and TRBJ2-1; TRBD2 matches 11 bases. V was pared by 2 bases and J by 9 bases, with 9 bases of the junction left unmatched. This CDR3 contains 16 residues. CDR1 is SGHVS, CDR2 FQNEAQ, per germline.

The rearrangement links TRBV28 to TRBJ2-7; 9 bases agree with TRBD2. Germline CDR1 MDHEN, CDR2 SYDVKM. With V trimmed by 3 bases and J by 5 bases, 8 bases remained unmatched. This CDR3 region has 15 residues. The CDR3 region is CASSFVLAGDHEQYF. The CDR3 coding sequence is TGTGCCAGCAGTTTTGTTTTAGCGGGGGATCACGAGCAGTACTTC. The full variable domain, its missing parts supplied by reference TRBV28 and TRBJ2-7, is DVKVTQSSRYLVKRTGEKVFLECVQDMDHENMFWYRQDPGLGLRLIYFSYDVKMKEKGDIPEGYSVSREKKERFSLILESASTNQTSMYLCASSFVLAGDHEQYFGPGTRLTVT.

The CDR3 region is CASSLGQGATGELFF. The CDR3 DNA reads as TGTGCCAGCAGCTTAGGACAGGGCGCGACCGGGGAGCTGTTTTTT. This chain joins TRBV11-3 and TRBJ2-2, with 7 bases matching TRBD1. The CDR3 is 15 residues long. Germline trimming cut 1 base from V and 5 bases from J; bases unmatched to any gene: 4. CDR1 SGHNT and CDR2 YENEEA come from the germline V gene.

The genes are TRBV27 and TRBJ2-7, with 8 bases fitting TRBD2. After removal of 4 bases from V and 7 bases from J, the junction contained 18 bases not matched to a gene. Germline V gene data show CDR1 as MNHEY and CDR2 as SMNVEV (reference sequence). The CDR3 consists of 17 residues. CDR3 residues: CASSSLPPRRGVGEQYF. The CDR3 bases are TGTGCCAGCAGTTCCCTACCCCCCCGGCGGGGGGTGGGGGAGCAGTACTTC.

This clone was picked up one time. The V call is TRBV9, the J call TRBJ1-6; TRBD1 matches 9 bases. The ends lost 0 bases at V and 11 bases at J; junction bases unmatched: 6. The CDR3 consists of 15 residues. Germline values: CDR1 SGDLS, CDR2 YYNGEE. CDR3 nucleotides: TGTGCCAGCAGCGTAGGGGGACAGGGAGGAACACCCCTCCACTTT. It codes for CASSVGGQGGTPLHF.

The chain has TRBV7-9 and TRBJ2-2, with 7 bases identical to TRBD2. Trimming removed 2 bases from V and 1 base from J; junction bases left unmatched: 10. The CDR3 length is 18 residues. Germline CDR1 SEHNR, CDR2 FQNEAQ (reference sequence). The CDR3 sequence is CASSLNFRLAVNTGELFF. CDR3 bases: TGTGCCAGCAGCTTAAATTTTAGGCTAGCGGTGAACACCGGGGAGCTGTTTTTT.